The 26 T cell receptor beta chains below all came from one sample that was sequenced in a study of beta chain features in type 1 diabetes. The sequenced template was cDNA made from the entire isolated RNA. Generated by immunoSEQ multiplex PCR, the TCRdb table keeps only in-frame clones and is missing some. The sample carries tens of thousands of clones, 30% to 35% recorded once. Input material: stem cell memory CD4+ T cells from blood. These receptors were taken from a woman aged 18-29 years in good health.

The chain joins TRBV6-5 to TRBJ1-5; maybe TRBD1 (6 bases). The CDR3 is made up of 13 amino acids. CDR1 and CDR2 from the germline V gene are MNHEY and SVGAGI. Trimming pared 6 bases from V and 6 bases from J, leaving 12 bases between. The CDR3 reads CASSKGVLQPQHF. DNA for the CDR3: TGTGCCAGCAGCAAGGGGGTTCTTCAGCCCCAGCATTTT.

This clone was seen a few times. The V call is TRBV7-2, the J call TRBJ2-1; 12 bases align to TRBD2. The CDR3 loop spans 15 amino acids. Germline-derived CDR1 and CDR2 are SGHTA and FQGNSA. J was trimmed by 3 bases and V by 5 bases; bases with no gene match: 2. CDR3 protein: CASSPTSGGYNEQFF. Written as DNA, the CDR3 is TGTGCCAGCAGCCCGACTAGCGGGGGCTACAATGAGCAGTTCTTC.

This clone has more than one count but fewer than ten. The rearrangement joins TRBV29-1 to TRBJ2-7, with 8 bases that match TRBD1. The V gene end was trimmed by 6 bases and the J gene end by 2 bases; junction bases not matched to a gene: 6. The CDR3 has 13 amino acids. Germline V lookup: CDR1 SQVTM, CDR2 ANQGSEA. In DNA form, the CDR3 reads TGCAGCGTCAGAGGGACAGGACCCTACGAGCAGTACTTC. Translation gives CSVRGTGPYEQYF.

A few counts support this clone. The chain carries TRBV5-1 and TRBJ2-7; 10 bases are a match to TRBD2. Trimming took 4 bases from V and 1 from J; bases not matched to a gene: 5. Germline CDR1 reads SGHRS; CDR2 reads YFSETQ. The CDR3 totals 15 residues. The CDR3 DNA reads as TGCGCCAGCAGCCCTTTAGCGGGGGGTTCCTACGAGCAGTACTTC. It encodes CASSPLAGGSYEQYF.

The chain couples TRBV6-5 to TRBJ2-2; D unclear. CDR1 is MNHEY, CDR2 SVGAGI, per germline. The V and J ends lost 0 bases and 7 bases respectively, with 15 bases between them. The CDR3 consists of 16 residues. The CDR3 protein is CASSYSKLTPGGELFF. The CDR3 nucleotides read TGTGCCAGCAGTTACTCGAAACTAACTCCCGGCGGGGAGCTGTTTTTT.

The V call is TRBV7-9, the J call TRBJ2-5; a weak D match, TRBD2 (5 bases). Trimming took off 1 base at V and 3 bases at J, with 9 bases between the two ends. The CDR3 totals 14 residues. In germline, CDR1 is SEHNR, CDR2 FQNEAQ (reference sequence). CDR3: CASSLVRVEETQYF. The CDR3 DNA sequence: TGTGCCAGCAGCTTAGTGCGGGTGGAAGAGACCCAGTACTTC.

The chain uses TRBV5-1 and TRBJ1-2; D is possibly TRBD1 (5 bases). The CDR3 is made up of 14 amino acids. CDR1 and CDR2 from the germline V gene are SGHRS and YFSETQ. The V end lost 4 bases, the J end lost 0 bases, and 10 bases lay between the germline ends. The CDR3 sequence is CASSETVSNYGYTF. CDR3 DNA sequence: TGCGCCAGCAGCGAGACAGTATCTAACTATGGCTACACCTTC.

This clone was counted between two and nine times. CDR3: CASSQRGGLGFDTQYF. The DNA of the CDR3 is TGTGCCAGCAGCCAGCGGGGGGGCCTAGGTTTCGATACGCAGTATTTT. The chain carries TRBV7-6 and TRBJ2-3; 10 bases map to TRBD2. V lost 5 bases to trimming and J lost 6 bases; unmatched junction nucleotides: 11. The germline V gene has CDR1 SGHVS and CDR2 FNYEAQ. This CDR3 spans 16 amino acids.

A few counts support this clone. This chain uses TRBV20-1 with TRBJ1-1; perhaps TRBD1 as D (6 bases). The CDR3 has 11 residues. Germline lookup yields CDR1 DFQATT and CDR2 SNEGSKA (reference sequence). The V end lost 6 bases, the J end lost 5 bases, and 10 bases lay between the germline ends. The CDR3 DNA reads TGCAGTGCCGCAGGGGAGACTGAAGCTTTCTTT. Amino acid sequence: CSAAGETEAFF.

In its sample, this clone was seen a few times. This chain joins TRBV10-3 and TRBJ2-7; possible D gene TRBD2, 5 bases. The CDR3 extends over 14 amino acids. From germline, CDR1 is ENHRY and CDR2 SYGVKD. V lost 4 bases and J 5 bases, leaving 15 bases between the germline ends. The CDR3 DNA sequence: TGTGCCATCAGTGGGAGGCGGGCAGAGGACGAGCAGTACTTC. Amino acids: CAISGRRAEDEQYF.

This clone has only a few counts. The V gene is TRBV7-9, the J gene TRBJ2-7; TRBD1 is a possible D gene (6 bases). The J call may be mistaken, given a closer DNA end match to TRBJ2-1. The CDR3 is made up of 15 amino acids. The germline gives CDR1 SEHNR, CDR2 FQNEAQ (reference sequence). CDR3 nucleotides: TGTGCCAGCAGCCCGAGGGGGAGCTCCTACAATGAGCAGTTCTTC. This encodes CASSPRGSSYNEQFF.

V is TRBV5-1 and J is TRBJ2-5; 10 bases fit TRBD2. The CDR3 is 16 residues long. Trimming at V came to 5 bases and at J to 3 bases, leaving 10 bases not matched to a gene. The V gene's germline CDR1 is SGHRS and CDR2 YFSETQ. CDR3 sequence: CASRRGLAGAKETQYF. CDR3 DNA sequence: TGCGCCAGCAGAAGAGGTCTAGCGGGGGCCAAAGAGACCCAGTACTTC.

V and J are TRBV6-6 and TRBJ1-5; D is perhaps TRBD1 (6 bases). V lost 2 bases and J 6 bases, leaving 17 bases between the germline ends. Germline V lookup: CDR1 MNHNY, CDR2 SVGAGI (reference sequence). This CDR3 contains 16 residues. CDR3 in amino acids: CASSYDPGRGSQPQHF. For the CDR3, the DNA is TGTGCCAGCAGTTACGACCCGGGCAGGGGAAGTCAGCCCCAGCATTTT.

The chain joins TRBV6-1 to TRBJ1-5; no definite D call. Looked up from germline, CDR1 is MNHNS and CDR2 is SASEGT. The V and J ends lost 3 bases and 3 bases respectively, with 9 bases between them. This CDR3 contains 14 residues. The CDR3 nucleotides read TGTGCCAGCAGTGAGAGTAACTCCAATCAGCCCCAGCATTTT. Translating it yields CASSESNSNQPQHF.

A few counts support this clone. This chain joins TRBV7-8 and TRBJ2-5, with D possibly being TRBD2 (6 bases). The CDR3 length is 17 residues. Trimming left V 1 base short and J 5 bases short, with 20 bases between. Germline V gene sequence: CDR1 SGHVS, CDR2 FQNEAQ. This CDR3 reads CASSLVTFRRDSETQYF. DNA of the CDR3: TGTGCCAGCAGCTTAGTTACCTTTCGGCGGGACTCGGAGACCCAGTACTTC.

The J gene is TRBJ2-5, the V gene TRBV7-6, with TRBD2 as a possible D gene (5 bases). V was shortened by 6 bases and J by 2 bases, with 13 bases between the two germline ends. This CDR3 has 14 residues. From germline, CDR1 is SGHVS and CDR2 FNYEAQ. The CDR3 here is CASSRSDSQETQYF. CDR3 in DNA: TGTGCCAGCAGTCGGTCGGACTCTCAAGAGACCCAGTACTTC.

The CDR3 coding sequence is TGTGCCAGCAGCTTGGGACAGGCGAACTACAATGAGCAGTTCTTC. Translating gives CASSLGQANYNEQFF. This rearrangement joins TRBV7-3 to TRBJ2-1; TRBD1 matches 8 bases. Germline V gene sequence: CDR1 SGHTA, CDR2 FQGTGA. V dropped 3 bases and J dropped 3; count of bases not matched to a gene: 4. This CDR3 comprises 15 residues.

This clone was detected only a few times. The rearrangement uses TRBV4-2 and TRBJ2-5; 7 nucleotides line up with TRBD2. V lost 6 bases to trimming and J lost 6 bases; unmatched junction nucleotides: 10. CDR1 is LGHNA and CDR2 is YNFKEQ in the germline V gene. The CDR3 runs 14 residues. CDR3 DNA sequence: TGTGCCAGCAGTTCAGGGAGCGGGGAGAAGACCCAGTACTTC. Amino acids: CASSSGSGEKTQYF.

This rearrangement joins TRBV5-1 to TRBJ1-1, with a tentative D call TRBD1 (6 bases). CDR1 and CDR2 (germline): SGHRS, YFSETQ. V dropped 4 bases and J dropped 3 bases, with 13 bases sitting between them. CDR3 length: 14 residues. The CDR3 reads CASSGQGPHTEAFF. The CDR3 DNA reads TGCGCCAGCAGCGGGCAGGGGCCGCACACTGAAGCTTTCTTT. The whole variable domain, filled in from reference TRBV5-1 and TRBJ1-1, reads KAGVTQTPRYLIKTRGQQVTLSCSPISGHRSVSWYQQTPGQGLQFLFEYFSETQRNKGNFPGRFSGRQFSNSRSEMNVSTLELGDSALYLCASSGQGPHTEAFFGQGTRLTVV.

V usage is TRBV5-5 and J usage is TRBJ2-7; a weak D match, TRBD1 (5 bases). Trimming pared 0 bases from V and 3 bases from J, leaving 10 bases between. The length of the CDR3 is 14 residues. The germline gives CDR1 SGHKS, CDR2 YYEKEE (reference sequence). The CDR3 protein is CASSLGQLVYEQYF. In DNA form, the CDR3 reads TGTGCCAGCAGCTTGGGACAGTTAGTCTACGAGCAGTACTTC.

The chain recombines TRBV11-2 with TRBJ2-7, with D tentatively TRBD1 (7 bases). The germline V and J ends were trimmed by 5 bases and 6 bases, with 14 bases remaining between them. The CDR3 length is 13 residues. Germline V gene sequence: CDR1 SGHAT, CDR2 FQNNGV. The CDR3 loop is CASSTRQGGEQYF. CDR3 nucleotide sequence: TGTGCCAGCAGCACCCGACAGGGAGGCGAGCAGTACTTC.

In this sample, this clone turned up a few times. The chain recombines TRBV19 with TRBJ2-7; 7 bases agree with TRBD1. CDR1 is LNHDA and CDR2 is SQIVND in the germline V gene (reference sequence). The V gene end was trimmed by 5 bases and the J gene end by 1 base; junction bases not matched to a gene: 5. The CDR3 is made up of 14 amino acids. The CDR3 coding sequence is TGTGCCAGTAGTTACCGGGACAGTTCCTACGAGCAGTACTTC. Translated: CASSYRDSSYEQYF. Supplemented by reference TRBV19 and TRBJ2-7, the full variable domain reads DGGITQSPKYLFRKEGQNVTLSCEQNLNHDAMYWYRQDPGQGLRLIYYSQIVNDFQKGDIAEGYSVSREKKESFPLTVTSAQKNPTAFYLCASSYRDSSYEQYFGPGTRLTVT.

This clone was seen more than once but under ten times. This chain uses TRBV2 with TRBJ2-5; TRBD2 matches at 11 bases. The V gene end was trimmed by 8 bases and the J gene end by 4 bases; junction bases not matched to a gene: 3. Germline V CDR1 and CDR2: SNHLY, FYNNEI. This CDR3 contains 13 residues. CDR3 bases: TGTGCCAGCCTAGCGGGAGGACGAGAGACCCAGTACTTC. It is translated as CASLAGGRETQYF. The variable domain in full, with the rest retrieved from reference TRBV2 and TRBJ2-5, is EPEVTQTPSHQVTQMGQEVILRCVPISNHLYFYWYRQILGQKVEFLVSFYNNEISEKSEIFDDQFSVERPDGSNFTLKIRSTKLEDSAMYFCASLAGGRETQYFGPGTRLLVL.

The CDR3 DNA sequence: TGTGCCATCAGTGAGTCCCTAGCGGGAGTTGAAGAGACCCAGTACTTC. Its protein product is CAISESLAGVEETQYF. The rearrangement joins TRBV10-3 to TRBJ2-5; 10 bases fit TRBD2. J lost 3 bases, V lost 0 bases, and 4 bases had no gene match. The germline CDR1 and CDR2 sequences are ENHRY and SYGVKD. There are 16 residues in the CDR3.

Only a few counts were recorded for this clone. The J gene is TRBJ2-3, the V gene TRBV18; 9 bases match TRBD2. This CDR3 region has 14 residues. Germline values: CDR1 KGHSH, CDR2 LQKENI. The J segment lost 5 bases and the V segment lost 4 bases, leaving 4 bases of the junction unmatched. The CDR3 protein is CASSLAGAKDTQYF. CDR3 coding DNA: TGTGCCAGCTCACTAGCGGGGGCAAAAGATACGCAGTATTTT. Full variable domain (rest looked up from reference TRBV18 and TRBJ2-3): NAGVMQNPRHLVRRRGQEARLRCSPMKGHSHVYWYRQLPEEGLKFMVYLQKENIIDESGMPKERFSAEFPKEGPSILRIQQVVRGDSAAYFCASSLAGAKDTQYFGPGTRLTVL.

This clone was detected only a few times. For the CDR3, the DNA is TGTGCCAGCAGCGTTGGTGGACTAGCGGGATGGGAGCAGTTCTTC. Translation: CASSVGGLAGWEQFF. The chain couples TRBV6-1 to TRBJ2-1; 12 nucleotides agree with TRBD2. CDR1 and CDR2 (germline): MNHNS, SASEGT. The CDR3 loop spans 15 amino acids. The V segment lost 6 bases and the J segment 10 bases; nucleotides outside the gene matches: 10.